This T cell receptor beta chain was recorded in a study of radiation and T cells in renal cell carcinoma. The CDR3 consists of 14 residues. The V gene lost 6 bases and the J gene lost 3 bases, with 14 bases spanning the gap. The V gene's germline CDR1 is MNHEY and CDR2 SVGAGI. As for time point: blood 4 weeks post-SBRT, at nephrectomy. Treatment meaning: 15 Gy SBRT to primary tumor, nephrectomy 4 weeks later. TCRdb's table, derived via immunoSEQ multiplex PCR, lists solely in-frame clones and lacks some. The sample shows 150,000 to 200,000 clones, around 90% of them seen only once. The chain combines TRBV6-5 with TRBJ1-2; TRBD1 is a possible D gene (5 bases). The sample consisted of blood, taken from a patient whose treatment included radiotherapy and nephrectomy. This sequence originates from a woman aged 50 to 60 with renal cell carcinoma. CDR3 residues: CASSPGGVDYGYTF. The DNA for the CDR3 is TGTGCCAGCAGCCCCGGGGGGGTTGACTATGGCTACACCTTC.